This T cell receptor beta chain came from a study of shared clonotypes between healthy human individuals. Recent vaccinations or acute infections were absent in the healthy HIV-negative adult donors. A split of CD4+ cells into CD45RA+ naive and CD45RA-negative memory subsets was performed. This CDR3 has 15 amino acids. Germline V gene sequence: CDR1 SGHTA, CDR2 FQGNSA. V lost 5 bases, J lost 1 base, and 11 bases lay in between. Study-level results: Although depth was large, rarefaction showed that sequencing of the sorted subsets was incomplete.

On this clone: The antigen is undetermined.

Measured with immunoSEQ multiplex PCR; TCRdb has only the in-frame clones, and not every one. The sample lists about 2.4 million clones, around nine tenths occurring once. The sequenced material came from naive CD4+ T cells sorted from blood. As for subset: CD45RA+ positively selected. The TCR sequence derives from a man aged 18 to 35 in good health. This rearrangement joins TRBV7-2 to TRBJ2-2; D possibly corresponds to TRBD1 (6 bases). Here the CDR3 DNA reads TGTGCCAGCAGCAACGGACAGTTGAACACCGGGGAGCTGTTTTTT. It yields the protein CASSNGQLNTGELFF.